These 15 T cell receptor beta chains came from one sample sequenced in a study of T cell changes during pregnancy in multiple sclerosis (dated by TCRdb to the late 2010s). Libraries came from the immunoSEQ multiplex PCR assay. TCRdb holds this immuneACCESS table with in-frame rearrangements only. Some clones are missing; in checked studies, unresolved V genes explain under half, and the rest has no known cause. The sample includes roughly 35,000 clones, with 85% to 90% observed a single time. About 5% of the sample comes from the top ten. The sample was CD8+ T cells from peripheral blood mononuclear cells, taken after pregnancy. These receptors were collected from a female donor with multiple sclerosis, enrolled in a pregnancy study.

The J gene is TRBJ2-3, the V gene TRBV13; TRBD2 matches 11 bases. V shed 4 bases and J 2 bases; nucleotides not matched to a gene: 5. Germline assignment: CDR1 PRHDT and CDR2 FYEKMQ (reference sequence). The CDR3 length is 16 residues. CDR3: CASSSSTSGDTDTQYF. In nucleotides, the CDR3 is TGTGCCAGCAGCTCCTCGACTAGCGGGGACACAGATACGCAGTATTTT.

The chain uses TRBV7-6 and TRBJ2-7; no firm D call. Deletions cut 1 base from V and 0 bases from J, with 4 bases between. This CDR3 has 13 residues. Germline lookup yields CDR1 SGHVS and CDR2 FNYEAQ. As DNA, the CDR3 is TGTGCCAGCAGCTTAGGGCCCTCCTACGAGCAGTACTTC. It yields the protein CASSLGPSYEQYF. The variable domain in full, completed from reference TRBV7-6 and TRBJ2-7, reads GAGVSQSPRYKVTKRGQDVALRCDPISGHVSLYWYRQALGQGPEFLTYFNYEAQQDKSGLPNDRFSAERPEGSISTLTIQRTEQRDSAMYRCASSLGPSYEQYFGPGTRLTVT.

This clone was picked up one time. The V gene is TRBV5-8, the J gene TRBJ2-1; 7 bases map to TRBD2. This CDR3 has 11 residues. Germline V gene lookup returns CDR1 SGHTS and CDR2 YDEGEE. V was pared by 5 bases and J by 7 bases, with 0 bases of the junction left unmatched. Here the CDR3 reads CASRGGNEQFF. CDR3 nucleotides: TGTGCCAGCAGGGGGGGGAATGAGCAGTTCTTC.

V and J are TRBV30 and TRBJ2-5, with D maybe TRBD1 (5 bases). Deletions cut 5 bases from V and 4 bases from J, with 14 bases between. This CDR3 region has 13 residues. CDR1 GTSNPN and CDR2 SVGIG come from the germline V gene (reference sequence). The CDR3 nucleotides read TGTGCCTGGGAAGCAGGGTCGGGAGAGACCCAGTACTTC. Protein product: CAWEAGSGETQYF.

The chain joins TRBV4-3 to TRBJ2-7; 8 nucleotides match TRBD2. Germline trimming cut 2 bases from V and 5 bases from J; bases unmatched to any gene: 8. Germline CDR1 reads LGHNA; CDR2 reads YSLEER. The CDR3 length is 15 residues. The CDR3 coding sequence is TGCGCCAGCAGCCAAATGGGGGGACTAGGTGACGAGCAGTACTTC. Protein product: CASSQMGGLGDEQYF.

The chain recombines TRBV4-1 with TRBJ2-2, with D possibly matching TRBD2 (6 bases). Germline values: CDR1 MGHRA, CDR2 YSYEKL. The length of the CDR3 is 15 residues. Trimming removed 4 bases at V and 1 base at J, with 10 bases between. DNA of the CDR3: TGCGCCAGCAGCCTAAAAGCGGGGAACACCGGGGAGCTGTTTTTT. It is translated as CASSLKAGNTGELFF.

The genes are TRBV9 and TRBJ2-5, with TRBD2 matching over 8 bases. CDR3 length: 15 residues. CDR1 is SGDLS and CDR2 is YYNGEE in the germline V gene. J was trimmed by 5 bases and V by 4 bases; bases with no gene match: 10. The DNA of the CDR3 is TGTGCCAGCAGCTTCCGCGGGGGGCCGGCGGAGACCCAGTACTTC. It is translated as CASSFRGGPAETQYF.

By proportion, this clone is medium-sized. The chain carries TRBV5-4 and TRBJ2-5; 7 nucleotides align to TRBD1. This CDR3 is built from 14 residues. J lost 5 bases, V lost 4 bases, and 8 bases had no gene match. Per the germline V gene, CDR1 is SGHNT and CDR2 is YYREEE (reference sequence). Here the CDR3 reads CASSEGASHETQYF. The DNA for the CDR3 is TGTGCCAGCAGCGAGGGGGCATCTCACGAGACCCAGTACTTC.

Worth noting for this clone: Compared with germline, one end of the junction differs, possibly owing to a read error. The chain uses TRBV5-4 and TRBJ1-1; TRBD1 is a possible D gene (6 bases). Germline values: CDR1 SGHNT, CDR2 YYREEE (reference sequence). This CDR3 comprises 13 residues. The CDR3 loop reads CASSWGHSGDYLW. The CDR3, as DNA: TGTGCCAGCAGCTGGGGGCACTCGGGCGACTACCTTTGG.

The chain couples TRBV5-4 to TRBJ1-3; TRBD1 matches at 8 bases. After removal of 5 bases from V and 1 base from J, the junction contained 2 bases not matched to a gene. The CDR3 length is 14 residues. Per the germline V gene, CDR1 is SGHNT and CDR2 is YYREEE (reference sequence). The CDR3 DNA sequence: TGTGCCAGCAGTTACAGGGGGTCTGGAAACACCATATATTTT. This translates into CASSYRGSGNTIYF. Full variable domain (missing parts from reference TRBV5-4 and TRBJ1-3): ETGVTQSPTHLIKTRGQQVTLRCSSQSGHNTVSWYQQALGQGPQFIFQYYREEENGRGNFPPRFSGLQFPNYSSELNVNALELDDSALYLCASSYRGSGNTIYFGEGSWLTVV.

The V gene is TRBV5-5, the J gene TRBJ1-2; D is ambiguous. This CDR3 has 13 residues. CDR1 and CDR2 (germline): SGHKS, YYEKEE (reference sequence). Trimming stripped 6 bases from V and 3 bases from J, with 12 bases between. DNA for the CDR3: TGTGCCAGCACCTGGTCGGGTCACTATGGCTACACCTTC. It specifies CASTWSGHYGYTF.

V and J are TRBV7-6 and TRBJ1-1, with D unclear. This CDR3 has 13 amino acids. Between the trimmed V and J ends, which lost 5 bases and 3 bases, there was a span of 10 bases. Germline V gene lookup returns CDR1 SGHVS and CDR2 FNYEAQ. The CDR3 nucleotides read TGTGCCAGCAGCCCGGCGGCAGACACTGAAGCTTTCTTT. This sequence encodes CASSPAADTEAFF.

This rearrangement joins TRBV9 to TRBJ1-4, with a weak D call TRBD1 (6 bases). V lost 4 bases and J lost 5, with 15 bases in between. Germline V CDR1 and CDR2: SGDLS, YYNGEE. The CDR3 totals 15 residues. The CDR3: CASSQKTGRNEKLFF. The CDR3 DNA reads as TGTGCCAGCAGCCAAAAGACAGGCCGGAATGAAAAACTGTTTTTT.

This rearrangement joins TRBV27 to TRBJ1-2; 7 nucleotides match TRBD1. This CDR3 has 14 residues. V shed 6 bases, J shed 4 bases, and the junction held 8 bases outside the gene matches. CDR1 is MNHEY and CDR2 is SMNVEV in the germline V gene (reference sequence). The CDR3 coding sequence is TGTGCCAGCAGCCAATCCGGGACAGCCTATGGCTACACCTTC. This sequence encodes CASSQSGTAYGYTF.

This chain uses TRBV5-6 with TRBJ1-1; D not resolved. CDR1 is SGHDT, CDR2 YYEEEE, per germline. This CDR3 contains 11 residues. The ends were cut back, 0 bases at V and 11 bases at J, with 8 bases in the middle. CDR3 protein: CASSLASAAFF. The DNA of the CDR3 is TGTGCCAGCAGCTTGGCAAGTGCGGCTTTCTTT.